This record concerns one T cell receptor beta chain sequence. Trimming left V 1 base short and J 3 bases short, with 12 bases between. From germline, CDR1 is MGHDK and CDR2 SYGVNS. This CDR3 spans 15 amino acids. This entry belongs to a study of T cell changes during pregnancy in multiple sclerosis. TCRdb's copy holds only in-frame clones and misses some; the assay was immunoSEQ multiplex PCR. Among just over 60,000 clones listed, about 90% were seen once. The clonotype originates from a female donor in good health, enrolled as a control in a pregnancy study. The V gene is TRBV25-1, the J gene TRBJ2-5, with D perhaps TRBD2 (6 bases). Sequenced here: peripheral blood, sampled in the second trimester of pregnancy. Here the CDR3 DNA reads TGTGCCAGCAGTGAATCGGGGGTACCAAAAGAGACCCAGTACTTC. This sequence encodes CASSESGVPKETQYF.